This note documents a single T cell receptor (beta chain) sequence. This specimen belongs to a study of blood T cell repertoires in COVID-19. Study summary: Researchers got acute and convalescent COVID-19 samples from the United States, Italy and Spain. Sample material is recorded as cDNA or gDNA derived from T cells, B-cell-depleted T cells, or PBMCs.

A Seattle source enrolled patients during active infection and followed them longitudinally. Trimming pared 4 bases from V and 4 bases from J, leaving 12 bases between. This CDR3 region has 14 residues. Germline-derived CDR1 and CDR2 are SGHKS and YYEKEE (reference sequence). Authors' analysis steps: Nucleated cell counts were estimated from reference gene primer amplification. Some clones are missing from TCRdb's copy, which holds only in-frame ones; the method was immunoSEQ multiplex PCR. The DNA was the basis for D and trimming; V, J and clone size are from that table. There are about 250,000 clones in the sample; around 89% occur only once, and around 6.5% lies in the top ten.

The clonotype was recovered from a woman between 25 and 40 years old with COVID-19, enrolled during active disease. V is TRBV5-5 and J is TRBJ2-4; D is unresolved. The source material was peripheral blood. The CDR3 region is CASSAHREKNIQYF. The CDR3 DNA is TGTGCCAGCAGCGCACATCGTGAAAAAAACATTCAGTACTTC.